What follows are 6 T cell receptor beta chains derived from one specimen sequenced in a study of technical replicates of blood from several donors. Method: immunoSEQ multiplex PCR; TCRdb's copy keeps in-frame clones and lacks some. The data hold some 85,000 clones, with roughly 96% observed a single time. The sequenced sample consisted of T cells isolated from PBMCs. The receptor set was obtained from a human donor in good health.

This chain joins TRBV25-1 and TRBJ1-1; no clear D. V was clipped by 4 bases and J by 1 base, with 7 bases between them. CDR1 is MGHDK and CDR2 is SYGVNS in the germline V gene. The CDR3 spans 13 residues. CDR3 residues: CASSVPGNTEAFF. CDR3 nucleotides: TGTGCCAGCAGTGTCCCAGGGAACACTGAAGCTTTCTTT.

The V gene is TRBV28, the J gene TRBJ1-1; no clear D. Trimming shortened V by 5 bases and J by 0 bases, and 7 bases separated the two germline ends. This CDR3 is 13 amino acids long. The germline V gene has CDR1 MDHEN and CDR2 SYDVKM. CDR3 amino acids: CASSEAMNTEAFF. The CDR3 DNA reads as TGTGCCAGCAGTGAAGCTATGAACACTGAAGCTTTCTTT.

The genes are TRBV20-1 and TRBJ2-7; 10 nucleotides line up with TRBD2. CDR1 is DFQATT and CDR2 is SNEGSKA in the germline V gene (reference sequence). Losses at the gene ends were 3 bases for V and 9 bases for J; bases not matched to a gene: 2. This CDR3 has 11 amino acids. The CDR3, as DNA: TGCAGTGCTAGTTTAGCGGGAGGGCAGTACTTC. This codes for CSASLAGGQYF.

J is TRBJ1-1 and V is TRBV7-8; D remains ambiguous. CDR3 length: 17 residues. Trimming cost V 1 base and J 3 bases, with 18 bases left between them. CDR1 and CDR2 from the germline V gene are SGHVS and FQNEAQ. CDR3 coding DNA: TGTGCCAGCAGCTTAGTCGGAGGCAGGAGAGAGGACACTGAAGCTTTCTTT. Its protein is CASSLVGGRREDTEAFF.

The chain couples TRBV5-4 to TRBJ2-5, with 10 bases matching TRBD2. Trimming at V came to 2 bases and at J to 5 bases, leaving 9 bases not matched to a gene. This CDR3 spans 16 amino acids. Per germline, CDR1 SGHNT and CDR2 YYREEE (reference sequence). CDR3 nucleotides: TGTGCCAGCAGCTTAGGGCTAGCGGGAGATCAGGAGACCCAGTACTTC. It translates to CASSLGLAGDQETQYF.

This rearrangement joins TRBV5-1 to TRBJ2-1, with 7 positions matching TRBD1. Germline CDR1 reads SGHRS; CDR2 reads YFSETQ. CDR3 length: 16 amino acids. V trimming: 0 bases; J trimming: 0 bases; junction bases outside the gene matches: 3. The CDR3 DNA reads as TGCGCCAGCAGCTTGGACGGGACAGACTCCTACAATGAGCAGTTCTTC. It is translated as CASSLDGTDSYNEQFF.